These T cell receptor beta chains were read from a single sample in a study of CD8+ T cells in alopecia areata. Sequencing used immunoSEQ multiplex PCR; TCRdb keeps in-frame clones, though not all of them. The sample lists over 200,000 clones, about 60% occurring once. Sequenced material: CD4+ T cells sorted from blood, taken at week 0. The receptors here all came from a human donor with alopecia areata. CDR3s include the opening cysteine and the closing phenylalanine or tryptophan. Each record gives: clone size, D gene, V gene, J gene, CDR3 DNA, CDR3 protein. The D gene is left open where the match is weak. Clone sizes are given selectively: once, few, many, or a class where the clone is expanded.

clone_size: .; d_call: .; v_call: TRBV29-1; j_call: TRBJ1-1; cdr3_nt: TGCAGCGTTGAATTAGCAGGGGACTTCACTGAAGCTTTCTTT; cdr3_aa: CSVELAGDFTEAFF
clone_size: .; d_call: .; v_call: TRBV5-6; j_call: TRBJ1-2; cdr3_nt: TGTGCCAGCAGCTCACCCAGAATAGGGAACTATGGCTACACCTTC; cdr3_aa: CASSSPRIGNYGYTF
clone_size: .; d_call: .; v_call: TRBV5-6; j_call: TRBJ2-2; cdr3_nt: TGTGCCAGCAACTTACTCTCTGCACGCGGGACGGCCGGGGAGCTGTTTTTT; cdr3_aa: CASNLLSARGTAGELFF
clone_size: .; d_call: .; v_call: TRBV15; j_call: TRBJ1-4; cdr3_nt: TGTGCCACCAGCAGAGATCTCTTTTCCGGTGGAGAAAAACTGTTTTTT; cdr3_aa: CATSRDLFSGGEKLFF
clone_size: .; d_call: .; v_call: TRBV5-1; j_call: TRBJ1-2; cdr3_nt: TGCGCCAGCAGGTACTTGGGGGGCCCCCTCGGAGGCTACACCTTC; cdr3_aa: CASRYLGGPLGGYTF
clone_size: .; d_call: .; v_call: TRBV7-9; j_call: TRBJ1-5; cdr3_nt: TGTGCCAGCAGCTCAGACTTCAATCAGCCCCAGCATTTT; cdr3_aa: CASSSDFNQPQHF
clone_size: once; d_call: TRBD1; v_call: TRBV27; j_call: TRBJ2-1; cdr3_nt: TGTGCCAGCCGGGACAGGGCATTTAATGAGCAGTTCTTC; cdr3_aa: CASRDRAFNEQFF
clone_size: few; d_call: .; v_call: TRBV29-1; j_call: TRBJ2-7; cdr3_nt: TGCAGCGTTGCAGAGGGGACCGCCTACGAGCAGTACTTC; cdr3_aa: CSVAEGTAYEQYF
clone_size: .; d_call: .; v_call: TRBV4-1; j_call: TRBJ2-5; cdr3_nt: TGCGCCAGCAGCCAAGGAAACATAGGGACACAAGAGACCCAGTACTTC; cdr3_aa: CASSQGNIGTQETQYF
clone_size: .; d_call: TRBD2; v_call: TRBV6-5; j_call: TRBJ2-7; cdr3_nt: TGTGCCAGCAGTTACCGGACTAGCGGATCCTACGAGCAGTACTTC; cdr3_aa: CASSYRTSGSYEQYF
clone_size: .; d_call: TRBD1; v_call: TRBV19; j_call: TRBJ2-6; cdr3_nt: TGTGCCAGTAGTACGGACAGGGCTGGGGCCAACGTCCTGACTTTC; cdr3_aa: CASSTDRAGANVLTF
clone_size: few; d_call: TRBD1; v_call: TRBV6-5; j_call: TRBJ2-2; cdr3_nt: TGTGCCAGCAGTTACTCTCTTCAGGGGGTAGCCGGGGAGCTGTTTTTT; cdr3_aa: CASSYSLQGVAGELFF